Sequencing of this T cell receptor (beta chain) was carried out in a study of blood T cell repertoires in COVID-19. Study-wide background: Samples came from the United States, Italy and Spain, spanning acute and convalescent COVID-19.

The table came from immunoSEQ multiplex PCR; TCRdb's copy has only in-frame clones and leaves some out. The sample yields around 59,000 clones, around 79% seen once. The TCR comes from a woman aged 45-65 years with active or convalescent COVID-19. Sequenced material: peripheral blood.

The CDR3 DNA is TGCGCCAGCAGCCAAGCCCCTAGCGGCATTTACGAGCAGTACTTC. Translation: CASSQAPSGIYEQYF. This chain uses TRBV4-1 with TRBJ2-7, with 7 nucleotides matching TRBD2. The CDR3 spans 15 residues. Germline assignment: CDR1 MGHRA and CDR2 YSYEKL. The ends lost 1 base at V and 4 bases at J; junction bases unmatched: 7.